The TCR beta chain described here comes from a study of cytomegalovirus exposure and HLA in healthy donors. Overall study results and limits: As confirmed in vitro, a few CMV-associated chains were specific for CMV antigens.

Only a few counts were recorded for this clone. Antigen: not known. There are 16 residues in the CDR3. The germline V gene encodes CDR1 SGHVS and CDR2 FQNEAQ. After removal of 5 bases from V and 6 bases from J, the junction contained 8 bases not matched to a gene. Assay: immunoSEQ multiplex PCR; the TCRdb copy retains only in-frame clones and omits some. The sample lists more than 250,000 clones, more than 80% seen once, with 0.65% to 0.85% in the top ten. V is TRBV7-8 and J is TRBJ2-2; 11 bases line up with TRBD2. This TCR derives from a woman aged 18-29 years in good health and CMV-seronegative. Sequencing was carried out using PBMCs. CDR3 in DNA: TGTGCCAGCAGCCCGGGACTAGCGGTATCGGCCGGGGAGCTGTTTTTT. Translated: CASSPGLAVSAGELFF. Looking up the rest from reference TRBV7-8 and TRBJ2-2 gives the full variable domain: GAGVSQSPRYKVAKRGQDVALRCDPISGHVSLFWYQQALGQGPEFLTYFQNEAQLDKSGLPSDRFFAERPEGSVSTLKIQRTQQEDSAVYLCASSPGLAVSAGELFFGEGSRLTVL.